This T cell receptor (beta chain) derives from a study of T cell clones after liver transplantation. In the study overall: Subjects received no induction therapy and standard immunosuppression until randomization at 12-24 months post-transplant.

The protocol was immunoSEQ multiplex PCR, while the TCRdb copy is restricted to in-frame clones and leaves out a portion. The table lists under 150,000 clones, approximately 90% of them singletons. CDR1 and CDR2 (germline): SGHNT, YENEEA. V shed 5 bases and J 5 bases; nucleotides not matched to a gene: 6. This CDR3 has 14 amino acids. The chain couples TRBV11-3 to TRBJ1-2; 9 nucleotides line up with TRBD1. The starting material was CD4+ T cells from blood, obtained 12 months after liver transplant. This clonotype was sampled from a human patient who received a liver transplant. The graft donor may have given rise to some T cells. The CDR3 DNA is TGTGCCAGCAGCCGCGAAGGGACAGGGTATGGCTACACCTTC. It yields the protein CASSREGTGYGYTF.